The present T cell receptor beta chain was sequenced within a study of CD8 T cells in ankylosing spondylitis. Findings and caveats of the study: In ankylosing spondylitis patients, matched synovial fluid reportedly showed significant enrichment of disease-linked clones. Before this, some motif variants had been reported in reactive arthritis synovial fluid and blood. Seemingly distinctive of ankylosing spondylitis blood was a TCR beta motif formed by eight highly homologous variants. Clones linked to disease, bearing a CD8+ phenotype, were relatively rare in peripheral blood.

Notes on this clonotype: Its specificity is unknown.

CDR1 is SQVTM and CDR2 is ANQGSEA in the germline V gene. V was clipped by 0 bases and J by 5 bases, with 7 bases between them. The CDR3 is made up of 12 amino acids. MiXCR, run by TCRdb on the 5' RACE reads, gives a single entry per CDR3 protein. Of around 230,000 distinct CDR3 sequences listed, less than 10% are singletons. The V and J genes are TRBV29-1 and TRBJ1-1, with D hard to call. The source material was blood, either unsorted or a sorted T cell fraction (not recorded which). This sequence was found in a male donor with ankylosing spondylitis or in good health (not recorded which). CDR3 in DNA: TGCAGCGTTGAAGATAGAAGAACTGAAGCTTTCTTT. Its protein product is CSVEDRRTEAFF. Supplemented by reference TRBV29-1 and TRBJ1-1, the full variable domain reads SAVISQKPSRDICQRGTSLTIQCQVDSQVTMMFWYRQQPGQSLTLIATANQGSEATYESGFVIDKFPISRPNLTFSTLTVSNMSPEDSSIYLCSVEDRRTEAFFGQGTRLTVV.